Detailed here is one TCR beta chain. CDR1 SGHAT and CDR2 FQDESV come from the germline V gene (reference sequence). This CDR3 has 13 residues. The J segment lost 9 bases and the V segment lost 8 bases, leaving 8 bases of the junction unmatched. These data are taken from a study of control samples from healthy donors and cancer patients. TCRdb's table, derived via immunoSEQ multiplex PCR, lists solely in-frame clones and lacks some. The sample holds around 110,000 clones; nearly 95% are singletons and the top ten take roughly 2.7%. V and J are TRBV11-1 and TRBJ2-4; the match to TRBD2 covers 9 bases. This receptor was obtained from a man aged 25-40 years in good health. Sequences were obtained from blood. The CDR3 DNA reads as TGTGCCAGCTCAGCGGGGGGCCCCGGCATTCAGTACTTC. Its protein product is CASSAGGPGIQYF.